The rows below give T cell receptor beta chains drawn from one sample of a study of somatic mutations in cytotoxic T cells in rheumatoid arthritis. Profiling relied on immunoSEQ multiplex PCR, and the TCRdb table lists in-frame clones only, not all of them. This sample yields tens of thousands of clones, of which over 80% are seen a single time; over 13% belongs to the top ten. Sequenced input: CD8+ T cells sorted from blood. These TCRs come from an adult with rheumatoid arthritis. Each CDR3 is given with its conserved first and last residue. Only part of the rows carry a size: once, few, many, or a class if the clone is expanded.

V gene: TRBV27; J gene: TRBJ2-7; clone size: -; CDR3 protein: CASSLVGGEQYF
V gene: TRBV27; J gene: TRBJ2-5; clone size: -; CDR3 protein: CASSLLGEAQYF
V gene: TRBV9; J gene: TRBJ2-3; clone size: -; CDR3 protein: CASSASGGTTDTQYF
V gene: TRBV25-1; J gene: TRBJ2-2; clone size: -; CDR3 protein: CASSETSREGTGELFF
V gene: TRBV7-9; J gene: TRBJ2-7; clone size: -; CDR3 protein: CASSAPSGAGNYEQYF
V gene: TRBV9; J gene: TRBJ1-1; clone size: -; CDR3 protein: CASNLQGGMDTEAFF
V gene: TRBV4-2; J gene: TRBJ2-7; clone size: -; CDR3 protein: CASSQGGLRAGRKTYEQYF
V gene: TRBV5-1; J gene: TRBJ1-1; clone size: -; CDR3 protein: CASSLVRATDTEAFF
V gene: TRBV27; J gene: TRBJ1-1; clone size: -; CDR3 protein: CASSLDRGKTEAFF
V gene: TRBV11-3; J gene: TRBJ1-2; clone size: -; CDR3 protein: CASSLDNLSRGRRYGYTF
V gene: TRBV7-6; J gene: TRBJ1-1; clone size: -; CDR3 protein: CASSFRGRESEAFF
V gene: TRBV7-9; J gene: TRBJ1-1; clone size: once; CDR3 protein: CASSAPGSFSEAFF
V gene: TRBV6-5; J gene: TRBJ2-3; clone size: -; CDR3 protein: CASSLSTSTDTQYF
V gene: TRBV5-6; J gene: TRBJ2-1; clone size: once; CDR3 protein: CASSPWGGFYNEQFF
V gene: TRBV7-8; J gene: TRBJ1-2; clone size: -; CDR3 protein: CASSLGAGAANYGYTF
V gene: TRBV18; J gene: TRBJ2-3; clone size: -; CDR3 protein: CASSQTWPEGADTQYF
V gene: TRBV2; J gene: TRBJ1-1; clone size: -; CDR3 protein: CASSFRQGTEAFF
V gene: TRBV7-8; J gene: TRBJ2-5; clone size: -; CDR3 protein: CASSTAGGRETQYF
V gene: TRBV21-1; J gene: TRBJ1-5; clone size: -; CDR3 protein: CATGEYLHQPQHF
V gene: TRBV9; J gene: TRBJ1-3; clone size: -; CDR3 protein: CASSGGLTNTIYF
V gene: TRBV6-1; J gene: TRBJ1-3; clone size: -; CDR3 protein: CASTLTGLSGNTIYF
V gene: TRBV25-1; J gene: TRBJ1-6; clone size: -; CDR3 protein: CASSEGWENSPLHF
V gene: TRBV11-3; J gene: TRBJ1-2; clone size: -; CDR3 protein: CASSLGVGLGGYTF
V gene: TRBV6-6; J gene: TRBJ1-1; clone size: -; CDR3 protein: CASSLMGGMNTEAFF
V gene: TRBV19; J gene: TRBJ2-1; clone size: -; CDR3 protein: CASSIEGVRLANEQFF
V gene: TRBV19; J gene: TRBJ1-1; clone size: -; CDR3 protein: CASSINGDGNTEAFF
V gene: TRBV6-1; J gene: TRBJ2-3; clone size: -; CDR3 protein: CASNQQGRTDTQYF
V gene: TRBV25-1; J gene: TRBJ2-5; clone size: -; CDR3 protein: CASTEGPQETQYF
V gene: TRBV6-1; J gene: TRBJ1-5; clone size: -; CDR3 protein: CASTVYHSNQPQHF
V gene: TRBV4-3; J gene: TRBJ2-1; clone size: -; CDR3 protein: CASSQGLAGEQFF
V gene: TRBV7-8; J gene: TRBJ2-7; clone size: -; CDR3 protein: CASSPTKYEQYF
V gene: TRBV5-1; J gene: TRBJ1-2; clone size: -; CDR3 protein: CASSLAGADGGYTF
V gene: TRBV5-1; J gene: TRBJ2-1; clone size: few; CDR3 protein: CASSSRQGAYNEQFF
V gene: TRBV7-6; J gene: TRBJ2-5; clone size: -; CDR3 protein: CASSHTDLAGETQYF
V gene: TRBV7-9; J gene: TRBJ2-5; clone size: -; CDR3 protein: CASSLTGQRQETQYF
V gene: TRBV11-2; J gene: TRBJ1-2; clone size: few; CDR3 protein: CASSLGLYGYTF
V gene: TRBV7-9; J gene: TRBJ1-4; clone size: -; CDR3 protein: CASSLGQANEKLFF
V gene: TRBV5-1; J gene: TRBJ2-7; clone size: few; CDR3 protein: CASSPSREQYF
V gene: TRBV19; J gene: TRBJ1-2; clone size: -; CDR3 protein: CASSTPTNYGYTF
V gene: TRBV6-1; J gene: TRBJ2-6; clone size: -; CDR3 protein: CASSDGLSGANVLTF
V gene: TRBV5-4; J gene: TRBJ2-7; clone size: -; CDR3 protein: CASSLGGLAEETYEQYF
V gene: TRBV7-9; J gene: TRBJ1-2; clone size: few; CDR3 protein: CASSPADRFYGYTF
V gene: TRBV7-9; J gene: TRBJ2-5; clone size: -; CDR3 protein: CASIPQAGTKEETQYF
V gene: TRBV10-2; J gene: TRBJ1-2; clone size: -; CDR3 protein: CASSEVQKYGYTF
V gene: TRBV30; J gene: TRBJ1-1; clone size: -; CDR3 protein: CAQTFREMNTEAFF
V gene: TRBV15; J gene: TRBJ2-1; clone size: -; CDR3 protein: CATSRHRLAGGGEQFF
V gene: TRBV10-3; J gene: TRBJ2-3; clone size: -; CDR3 protein: CAISESPRGLTDTQYF
V gene: TRBV7-9; J gene: TRBJ1-2; clone size: few; CDR3 protein: CASSLTGAVGGYTF
V gene: TRBV5-6; J gene: TRBJ2-2; clone size: -; CDR3 protein: CASSLPESGTGELFF
V gene: TRBV9; J gene: TRBJ2-3; clone size: -; CDR3 protein: CASSPPAPDTQYF
V gene: TRBV6-1; J gene: TRBJ1-5; clone size: few; CDR3 protein: CASSARTPNQPQHF
V gene: TRBV7-7; J gene: TRBJ2-5; clone size: once; CDR3 protein: CASSSKTGGRETQYF
V gene: TRBV5-6; J gene: TRBJ2-1; clone size: -; CDR3 protein: CASSLGGNSYNEQFF
V gene: TRBV28; J gene: TRBJ2-2; clone size: -; CDR3 protein: CASSPYTGELFF